This T cell receptor beta chain was identified in a study of blood T cell repertoires in COVID-19. Study-wide background: Samples of COVID-19 (acute and convalescent) were obtained from the United States, Italy and Spain. Nucleic acid was either cDNA or gDNA, and it came from T cells, B-cell-depleted T cells, or PBMCs.

This clone appeared a single time. Authors' processing steps: Amplification with reference gene primers provided the estimates of nucleated cell counts. Sequencing used immunoSEQ multiplex PCR; TCRdb keeps in-frame clones, though not all of them. D and trimming were read from the DNA, whereas the V and J calls and clone size are those reported in that table. This table holds fewer than 100,000 clones, approximately 88% found once. The TCR sequence derives from a human donor in a cohort sampled during active COVID-19. Specimen: peripheral blood.

In DNA, the CDR3 is TGTGCCAGCAGCTTAGGAGGACAGTCCTACAATGAGCAGTTCTTC. Encoded protein: CASSLGGQSYNEQFF. The chain carries TRBV11-2 and TRBJ2-1; tentative D call: TRBD1 (6 bases). Trimming cost V 1 base and J 1 base, with 8 bases left between them. CDR1 is SGHAT and CDR2 is FQNNGV in the germline V gene. This CDR3 has 15 residues.